The 10 T cell receptor beta chains below come from one sample, sequenced in a study of T cell changes during pregnancy in multiple sclerosis. Profiled with immunoSEQ multiplex PCR; TCRdb holds only in-frame clones, not every one. The sample includes fewer than 85,000 clones, approximately 90% seen only once; the top ten take 1.5% to 2%. The sequenced sample was peripheral blood, obtained in the first trimester of pregnancy. The receptors were gathered from a female donor in good health, enrolled as a control in a pregnancy study.

V and J are TRBV28 and TRBJ1-1, with D uncertain. The CDR3 contains 13 residues. Trimming shortened V by 7 bases and J by 7 bases, and 16 bases separated the two germline ends. Germline CDR1 and CDR2: MDHEN and SYDVKM. In DNA, the CDR3 is TGTGCCAGCACGCCAAGACCCCGAGGTGAAGCTTTCTTT. It translates to CASTPRPRGEAFF.

The V gene is TRBV6-5, the J gene TRBJ1-3; no reliable D call. Trimming took off 2 bases at V and 2 bases at J, with 4 bases between the two ends. This CDR3 region has 13 residues. Germline V gives CDR1 MNHEY, CDR2 SVGAGI. CDR3 DNA sequence: TGTGCCAGCAGTTACGCGGCTGGAAACACCATATATTTT. Translation gives CASSYAAGNTIYF.

V and J are TRBV21-1 and TRBJ2-7; the table's D call, TRBD2, was not checked against the DNA. TRBV21-1 corresponds to a pseudogene. This CDR3 contains 17 residues. CDR3 region: CASSKSRGDLTTYEQYF. In nucleotides, the CDR3 is TGTGCCAGCAGCAAATCCCGCGGGGATTTGACGACCTACGAGCAGTACTTC.

The CDR3 region has the DNA TGTGCCAGCAGTGACCGGGCAGGGGGTTACGAGCAGTACTTC. Protein: CASSDRAGGYEQYF. This chain connects TRBV2 to TRBJ2-7; the match to TRBD1 covers 7 bases. CDR1 is SNHLY and CDR2 is FYNNEI in the germline V gene. With 3 bases clipped from V and 4 bases from J, the junction kept 6 bases outside the gene matches. The CDR3 covers 14 residues.

This chain uses TRBV28 with TRBJ2-7; D perhaps matches TRBD2 (6 bases). The CDR3 sequence is 12 residues long. V lost 6 bases, J lost 11 bases, and 17 bases lay in between. Germline CDR1 is MDHEN and CDR2 is SYDVKM. CDR3 sequence (DNA): TGTGCCAGCAGCAAGGACCTGGGCGGGGAGTACTTC. Translated, it gives CASSKDLGGEYF.

The chain joins TRBV19 to TRBJ1-5; tentative D call: TRBD1 (5 bases). The length of the CDR3 is 14 residues. V dropped 3 bases and J dropped 5 bases, with 11 bases sitting between them. The germline CDR1 and CDR2 sequences are LNHDA and SQIVND (reference sequence). Here the CDR3 DNA reads TGTGCCAGTAGTATCGACAGCTACGATCAGCCCCAGCATTTT. Amino acid sequence: CASSIDSYDQPQHF.

The chain links TRBV5-1 to TRBJ2-4, with 8 bases lining up with TRBD2. Germline V gene data show CDR1 as SGHRS and CDR2 as YFSETQ. V was clipped by 1 base and J by 7 bases; unmatched bases: 4. The CDR3 has 14 residues. CDR3: CASSLNPGGNIQYF. CDR3 nucleotide sequence: TGCGCCAGCAGCTTGAACCCGGGAGGGAACATTCAGTACTTC.

The J gene is TRBJ1-5, the V gene TRBV7-9; D not certain. The V gene lost 4 bases and the J gene lost 3 bases, with 16 bases spanning the gap. Germline V gene sequence: CDR1 SEHNR, CDR2 FQNEAQ (reference sequence). This CDR3 region has 16 residues. Here the CDR3 reads CASSSSAGRINQPQHF. The CDR3 DNA reads as TGTGCCAGCAGCTCCAGCGCCGGGAGAATCAATCAGCCCCAGCATTTT.

This clone was recorded a few times. This sequence joins TRBV4-2 and TRBJ1-1; no reliable D call. The V gene lost 0 bases and the J gene lost 5 bases, with 10 bases spanning the gap. Germline V lookup: CDR1 LGHNA, CDR2 YNFKEQ. The CDR3 has 14 amino acids. The CDR3 sequence: CASSQDAALTEAFF. CDR3 sequence (DNA): TGTGCCAGCAGCCAAGATGCTGCGTTGACTGAAGCTTTCTTT.

This clone is a singleton in its sample. The junction departs from the called germline gene at one end, perhaps through a read error. The chain carries TRBV2 and TRBJ1-2; D is ambiguous. Germline loops: CDR1 SNHLY, CDR2 FYNNEI. The CDR3 contains 12 residues. The CDR3 spells CASRETRPYPAF. DNA of the CDR3: TGTGCCAGCAGGGAGACCCGGCCGTACCCTGCCTTC.